The 25 T cell receptor beta chains presented below share a single source sample, sequenced in a study of T cell responses to AZD1222 COVID-19 vaccine. Here immunoSEQ multiplex PCR was the method, and the copy in TCRdb shows in-frame clones only, minus some. The profile shows about 120,000 clones, around nine tenths of them singletons. The sequenced sample was peripheral blood, obtained on day 0 of AZD1222 vaccination. The receptors derive from an adult in good health.

The sample holds one count of this clone. The V call is TRBV15, the J call TRBJ2-7; D is tentatively TRBD1 or TRBD2 (5 bases each). Germline V gene lookup returns CDR1 LNHNV and CDR2 YYDKDF (reference sequence). The CDR3 has 13 amino acids. Between the trimmed V and J ends, which lost 0 bases and 10 bases, there was a span of 13 bases. In DNA, the CDR3 is TGTGCCACCAGCAGAGACCCCGAGAGGGGACAGTACTTC. Residues: CATSRDPERGQYF.

The chain is built from TRBV28 and TRBJ2-1; 7 bases fit TRBD1. Per the germline V gene, CDR1 is MDHEN and CDR2 is SYDVKM. The J segment lost 6 bases and the V segment lost 5 bases, leaving 10 bases of the junction unmatched. The CDR3 runs to 15 residues. DNA for the CDR3: TGTGCCAGCAGTCCTCCCGGAACAGGGGTCAATGAGCAGTTCTTC. Translated, it gives CASSPPGTGVNEQFF.

CDR3 in amino acids: CASTRGSNQPQHF. CDR3 bases: TGTGCCAGCACCCGAGGGAGCAATCAGCCCCAGCATTTT. The genes are TRBV12-3 or TRBV12-4 and TRBJ1-5, with D unresolved. The CDR3 has 13 amino acids. V lost 7 bases and J 1 base, leaving 8 bases between the germline ends.

CDR3 in amino acids: CASRPLTGKETQYF. CDR3 DNA: TGTGCCAGCAGACCCCTAACAGGAAAAGAGACCCAGTACTTC. This chain joins TRBV6-5 and TRBJ2-5; possible D gene TRBD1, 5 bases. The V end lost 6 bases, the J end lost 3 bases, and 14 bases lay between the germline ends. There are 14 residues in the CDR3. The germline V gene has CDR1 MNHEY and CDR2 SVGAGI.

The rearrangement joins TRBV28 to TRBJ1-5; the D is unclear. The V gene lost 3 bases and the J gene lost 2 bases, with 8 bases spanning the gap. The CDR3 has 14 residues. In germline, CDR1 is MDHEN, CDR2 SYDVKM. DNA of the CDR3: TGTGCCAGCAGTTTCGGGGTCGGCAATCAGCCCCAGCATTTT. Its translation is CASSFGVGNQPQHF. Using reference TRBV28 and TRBJ1-5 for the parts outside the CDR3, the full variable domain is DVKVTQSSRYLVKRTGEKVFLECVQDMDHENMFWYRQDPGLGLRLIYFSYDVKMKEKGDIPEGYSVSREKKERFSLILESASTNQTSMYLCASSFGVGNQPQHFGDGTRLSIL.

The V gene is TRBV3-1 (or the pseudogene TRBV3-2), the J gene TRBJ2-7, with 9 positions matching TRBD1. The trim removed 3 bases at V and 6 bases at J, leaving 9 bases unmatched. This CDR3 comprises 15 residues. Germline V gene lookup returns CDR1 LGHDT and CDR2 YNNKEL (reference sequence). CDR3 DNA sequence: TGTGCCAGCAGCCAGGGACAGGGCACCGGGGGCGAGCAGTACTTC. It specifies CASSQGQGTGGEQYF.

This clone is a singleton in its sample. V is TRBV6-2 or TRBV6-3 and J is TRBJ2-7; D gene uncertain. This CDR3 comprises 12 residues. The V end was cut by 0 bases, the J end by 6 bases, with 6 bases between. The germline CDR1 and CDR2 sequences are MNHEY and SVGEGT. The CDR3 DNA sequence: TGTGCCAGCAGTTACTCGGCCTCCGAGCAGTACTTC. This sequence encodes CASSYSASEQYF.

CDR3 coding DNA: TGTGCCAGCAGCCCGAAAGAGACCCAGTACTTC. It encodes CASSPKETQYF. J is TRBJ2-5 and V is TRBV7-2, with D unresolved. This CDR3 comprises 11 residues. Between the trimmed V and J ends, which lost 5 bases and 3 bases, there was a span of 4 bases. Germline CDR1 is SGHTA and CDR2 is FQGNSA. The entire variable domain, with the rest obtained from reference TRBV7-2 and TRBJ2-5, is as follows: GAGVSQSPSNKVTEKGKDVELRCDPISGHTALYWYRQSLGQGLEFLIYFQGNSAPDKSGLPSDRFSAERTGGSVSTLTIQRTQQEDSAVYLCASSPKETQYFGPGTRLLVL.

V and J are TRBV6-5 and TRBJ1-1; the D is unclear. Trimming stripped 5 bases from V and 4 bases from J, with 14 bases between. The germline CDR1 and CDR2 sequences are MNHEY and SVGAGI. The CDR3 loop spans 14 amino acids. CDR3 residues: CASSTRELGTEAFF. The CDR3, as DNA: TGTGCCAGCAGTACACGGGAGTTAGGCACTGAAGCTTTCTTT.

The chain joins TRBV7-9 to TRBJ2-4; maybe TRBD1 (6 bases). CDR3 size: 16 residues. Germline V gene lookup returns CDR1 SEHNR and CDR2 FQNEAQ (reference sequence). V was trimmed by 5 bases and J by 0 bases, leaving 14 bases between them. The CDR3 protein is CASSQTGQLAKNIQYF. In DNA form, the CDR3 reads TGTGCCAGCAGCCAAACCGGACAGCTAGCCAAAAACATTCAGTACTTC.

This clone was seen just once. The rearrangement joins TRBV7-9 to TRBJ1-5, with unresolved D. The germline V gene has CDR1 SEHNR and CDR2 FQNEAQ (reference sequence). Trimming cost V 3 bases and J 7 bases, with 10 bases left between them. CDR3 length: 13 amino acids. CDR3 amino acids: CASSLAGSQPQHF. CDR3 bases: TGTGCCAGCAGCTTGGCTGGGTCCCAGCCCCAGCATTTT.

The genes are TRBV4-3 and TRBJ2-4; 10 bases are shared with TRBD1. Germline CDR1 LGHNA, CDR2 YSLEER. The CDR3 is 15 amino acids. The V gene end was trimmed by 3 bases and the J gene end by 5 bases; junction bases not matched to a gene: 4. CDR3 DNA: TGCGCCAGCAGCCAGTTGACAGGGGGCCAAAACATTCAGTACTTC. The encoded protein is CASSQLTGGQNIQYF.

The V gene is TRBV7-2, the J gene TRBJ2-3; 13 bases are a match to TRBD2. The CDR3 is made up of 16 amino acids. In germline, CDR1 is SGHTA, CDR2 FQGNSA. The V gene end was trimmed by 4 bases and the J gene end by 6 bases; junction bases not matched to a gene: 7. The CDR3 loop reads CASSSTGTSGVDTQYF. The CDR3 nucleotides read TGTGCCAGCAGCTCGACCGGGACTAGCGGGGTTGATACGCAGTATTTT.

This rearrangement joins TRBV30 to TRBJ1-2; D may be TRBD1 (5 bases). CDR3 length: 15 amino acids. From germline, CDR1 is GTSNPN and CDR2 SVGIG (reference sequence). The V end was cut by 0 bases, the J end by 7 bases, with 18 bases between. CDR3: CAWSVRGRSSSGYTF. CDR3 in DNA: TGTGCCTGGAGTGTACGGGGGAGAAGCTCAAGTGGCTACACCTTC. Full variable domain (outside the CDR3, taken from reference TRBV30 and TRBJ1-2): SQTIHQWPATLVQPVGSPLSLECTVEGTSNPNLYWYRQAAGRGLQLLFYSVGIGQISSEVPQNLSASRPQDRQFILSSKKLLLSDSGFYLCAWSVRGRSSSGYTFGSGTRLTVV.

The gene calls are TRBV25-1 and TRBJ1-6, with TRBD1 as a possible D gene (5 bases). The CDR3 is made up of 15 amino acids. Trimming shortened V by 3 bases and J by 10 bases, and 16 bases separated the two germline ends. Looked up from germline, CDR1 is MGHDK and CDR2 is SYGVNS. In DNA form, the CDR3 reads TGTGCCAGCAGTGACGGCGCAGGGTCGGGATCACCCCTCCACTTT. Protein: CASSDGAGSGSPLHF.

This chain joins TRBV20-1 and TRBJ2-5; possibly TRBD1 for D (6 bases). This CDR3 region has 14 residues. Germline loops: CDR1 DFQATT, CDR2 SNEGSKA (reference sequence). V was cut by 3 bases and J by 2 bases, with 13 bases left in between. The CDR3 reads CSASATGAQETQYF. CDR3 nucleotide sequence: TGCAGTGCTAGTGCGACAGGTGCACAAGAGACCCAGTACTTC.

V usage is TRBV19 and J usage is TRBJ2-7; 7 nucleotides agree with TRBD1. The CDR3 consists of 14 residues. The V gene end was trimmed by 3 bases and the J gene end by 2 bases; junction bases not matched to a gene: 4. Germline CDR1 reads LNHDA; CDR2 reads SQIVND (reference sequence). CDR3 DNA sequence: TGTGCCAGTAGTATCCCGGGACAGACCTACGAGCAGTACTTC. This encodes CASSIPGQTYEQYF.

V and J are TRBV7-9 and TRBJ2-7, with D unresolved. This CDR3 spans 12 amino acids. Germline V gene lookup returns CDR1 SEHNR and CDR2 FQNEAQ (reference sequence). V was shortened by 8 bases and J by 3 bases, with 11 bases between the two germline ends. The CDR3 protein is CASGINSYEQYF. For the CDR3, the DNA is TGTGCCAGCGGGATCAACAGCTACGAGCAGTACTTC.

The V call is TRBV12-3 or TRBV12-4, the J call TRBJ2-2; D is unclear. The length of the CDR3 is 11 residues. V lost 10 bases to trimming and J lost 6 bases, with 9 bases between them. The CDR3 sequence: CANTFAGELFF. CDR3 nucleotide sequence: TGTGCCAACACCTTTGCCGGGGAGCTGTTTTTT.

The rearrangement joins TRBV13 to TRBJ1-1, with 7 bases lining up with TRBD1. V shed 4 bases and J 1 base; nucleotides not matched to a gene: 6. CDR3 length: 15 residues. CDR1 is PRHDT and CDR2 is FYEKMQ in the germline V gene (reference sequence). The CDR3: CASSSPDRTNTEAFF. In DNA, the CDR3 is TGTGCCAGCAGCTCCCCGGACAGGACGAACACTGAAGCTTTCTTT.

The chain has TRBV3-1 (or the pseudogene TRBV3-2) and TRBJ2-4; no reliable D call. The CDR3 is made up of 17 amino acids. CDR1 LGHDT and CDR2 YNNKEL come from the germline V gene (reference sequence). The ends were cut back, 10 bases at V and 1 base at J, with 23 bases in the middle. CDR3 sequence reads: CAILPKVRSGAKNIQYF. The CDR3 DNA reads TGTGCCATCCTCCCTAAAGTCCGGTCGGGCGCCAAAAACATTCAGTACTTC.

V gene TRBV29-1 combines with J gene TRBJ1-1; D is perhaps TRBD1 (5 bases). Looked up from germline, CDR1 is SQVTM and CDR2 is ANQGSEA. The V end was cut by 6 bases, the J end by 0 bases, with 11 bases between. This CDR3 is 13 amino acids long. The CDR3 DNA is TGCAGCGTCACGGGACTTATGAACACTGAAGCTTTCTTT. This gives the protein CSVTGLMNTEAFF.

In regard to this clone: At one end, the junction sequence differs from germline, possibly due to a read error. The V gene is TRBV19, the J gene TRBJ1-4; D might be TRBD1 (6 bases). The length of the CDR3 is 13 residues. The germline V gene encodes CDR1 LNHDA and CDR2 SQIVND (reference sequence). The CDR3 DNA reads as TGTGCCAGTAGTCCCGGGGGGGGACACAACAAGATTTTT. It is translated as CASSPGGGHNKIF.

The chain couples TRBV5-6 to TRBJ1-1; D remains unclear. The CDR3 extends over 14 amino acids. Germline V gene data show CDR1 as SGHDT and CDR2 as YYEEEE. Trimming pared 4 bases from V and 0 bases from J, leaving 10 bases between. This chain's CDR3 is CASSAGPMNTEAFF. CDR3 DNA: TGTGCCAGCAGCGCCGGTCCAATGAACACTGAAGCTTTCTTT.

V gene TRBV10-2 combines with J gene TRBJ1-2; the D gene is possibly TRBD1 (5 bases). V lost 6 bases and J 8 bases, leaving 19 bases between the germline ends. The CDR3 totals 14 residues. Germline V gene lookup returns CDR1 WSHSY and CDR2 SAAADI. CDR3 amino acids: CASSLAGSRGGYTF. CDR3 nucleotide sequence: TGCGCCAGCAGCCTAGCAGGGTCCCGGGGGGGCTACACCTTC.